These T cell receptor beta chains were read from a single sample in a study of T cell repertoires in ileal Crohn's disease. Libraries were prepared by immunoSEQ multiplex PCR; TCRdb keeps only in-frame clonotypes and omits some of them. The profile shows more than 50,000 clones, less than 90% of them singletons. Material: ileal tissue. Receptor source: an adult with Crohn's disease. The conserved cysteine and the conserved F or W are not part of the CDR3 here.

>TRBJ1-5|TRBV7-8
ASSPVGGNQPQH
>TRBJ2-2|TRBV6-1
ASSQGTLRTGELF
>TRBJ1-1|TRBV7-9
ASSSTGANTEAF
>TRBJ2-6|TRBV19
ASKNRADSSGANVLT
>TRBJ2-7|TRBV19
ASSIAGTSGRFPYEQY
>TRBJ1-1|TRBV7-8
ASSSRDRDMNTEAF
>TRBJ1-5|TRBV5-4
ASSQQGRQPQH
>TRBJ1-5|TRBV19
ASSTRPPGQGTYQPQH
>TRBJ1-5|TRBV7-2
ASSLDSNQPQH
>TRBJ1-2|TRBV19
ASSTRVALNGYT
>TRBJ2-7|TRBV10-2
ASSSTDRMNYEQY
>TRBJ1-2|TRBV28
ASSFGRGNYGYT
>TRBJ2-3|TRBV6-6
ASKERVTDTQY
>TRBJ2-5|TRBV2
ASSERGGQETQY
>TRBJ2-7|TRBV5-4
ASSGQTSGSSYEQY
>TRBJ1-1|TRBV5-4
ASSSAGWPRIAF
>TRBJ2-1|TRBV15
ATSLRTGKAHMGEQF
>TRBJ1-1|TRBV9
ASSVGDSSTEAF
>TRBJ2-3|TRBV7-8
ASSISGGVLTQY
>TRBJ2-6|TRBV29-1
SAAGLANVLT
>TRBJ1-5|TRBV5-1
ASSGGTDPNQPQH
>TRBJ2-6|TRBV5-1
ASSLEPGGANVLT
>TRBJ2-1|TRBV29-1
SVLAGEFPNEQF
>TRBJ1-4|TRBV4-1
ASSDGVLSNEKLF
>TRBJ1-5|TRBV19
ASSIRRGGNQPQH
>TRBJ1-2|TRBV2
ASRPGTGNYGYT
>TRBJ1-1|TRBV5-1
ASTLRGNTEAF
>TRBJ1-3|TRBV6-1
ASSESTGGNTIY
>TRBJ2-3|TRBV14
ASSRYSGGDTDTQY
>TRBJ2-7|TRBV30
AWKGGLGYEQY
>TRBJ2-5|TRBV2
ASSFRLQETQY
>TRBJ1-2|TRBV5-6
ASSFGGTGYT
>TRBJ2-2|TRBV7-3
ASSFPGIGELF
>TRBJ1-5|TRBV29-1
SVATDHNQPQH
>TRBJ1-5|TRBV28
ASSPPGNQPQH
>TRBJ1-2|TRBV5-5
ASSLYGQGMSGYT
>TRBJ2-5|TRBV5-3
ARRGRGAGETQY
>TRBJ1-1|TRBV11-1
ASSPDGVLVAEAF
>TRBJ1-3|TRBV6-5
ASSYGTGGGNTIY
>TRBJ2-2|TRBV15
ATQRTGDTGELF